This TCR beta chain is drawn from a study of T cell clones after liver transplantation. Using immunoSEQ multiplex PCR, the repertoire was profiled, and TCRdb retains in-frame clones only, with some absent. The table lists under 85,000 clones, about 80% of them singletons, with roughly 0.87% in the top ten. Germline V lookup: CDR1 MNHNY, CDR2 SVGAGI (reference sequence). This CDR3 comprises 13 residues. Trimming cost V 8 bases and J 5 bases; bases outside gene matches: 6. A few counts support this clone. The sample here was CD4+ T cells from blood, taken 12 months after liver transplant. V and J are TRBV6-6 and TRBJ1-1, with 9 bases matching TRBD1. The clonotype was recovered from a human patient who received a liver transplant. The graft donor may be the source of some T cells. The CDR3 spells CASVGQGKTEAFF. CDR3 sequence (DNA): TGTGCCAGCGTGGGACAGGGAAAAACTGAAGCTTTCTTT.